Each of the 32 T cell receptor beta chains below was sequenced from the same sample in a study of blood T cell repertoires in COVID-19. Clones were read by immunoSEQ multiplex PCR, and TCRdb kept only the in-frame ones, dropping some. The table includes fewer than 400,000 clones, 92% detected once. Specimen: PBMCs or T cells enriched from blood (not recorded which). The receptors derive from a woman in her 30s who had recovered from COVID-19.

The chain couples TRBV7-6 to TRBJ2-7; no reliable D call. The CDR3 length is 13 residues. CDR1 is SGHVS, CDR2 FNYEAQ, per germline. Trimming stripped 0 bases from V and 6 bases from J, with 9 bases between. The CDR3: CASSLAPFFEQYF. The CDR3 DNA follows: TGTGCCAGCAGCTTAGCCCCGTTTTTCGAGCAGTACTTC.

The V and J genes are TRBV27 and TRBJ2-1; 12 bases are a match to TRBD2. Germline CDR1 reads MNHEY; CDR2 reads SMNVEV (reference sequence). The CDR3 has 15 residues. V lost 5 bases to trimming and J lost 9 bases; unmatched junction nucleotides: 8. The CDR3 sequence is CASSRASGGASEQFF. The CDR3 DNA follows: TGTGCCAGCAGTCGGGCTAGCGGGGGGGCGAGTGAGCAGTTCTTC.

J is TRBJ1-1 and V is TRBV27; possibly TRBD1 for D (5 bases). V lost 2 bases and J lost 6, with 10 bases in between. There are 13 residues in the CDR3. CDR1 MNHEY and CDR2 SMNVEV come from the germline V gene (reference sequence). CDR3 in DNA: TGTGCCAGCAGTTTACAGGGTATCGCTGAAGCTTTCTTT. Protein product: CASSLQGIAEAFF.

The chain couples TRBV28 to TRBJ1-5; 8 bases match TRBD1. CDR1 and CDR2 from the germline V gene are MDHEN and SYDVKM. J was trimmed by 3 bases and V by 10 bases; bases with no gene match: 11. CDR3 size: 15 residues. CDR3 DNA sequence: TGTGCCACTTCCGCCGGGACAGGAATCAATCAGCCCCAGCATTTT. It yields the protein CATSAGTGINQPQHF. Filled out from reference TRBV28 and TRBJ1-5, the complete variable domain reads DVKVTQSSRYLVKRTGEKVFLECVQDMDHENMFWYRQDPGLGLRLIYFSYDVKMKEKGDIPEGYSVSREKKERFSLILESASTNQTSMYLCATSAGTGINQPQHFGDGTRLSIL.

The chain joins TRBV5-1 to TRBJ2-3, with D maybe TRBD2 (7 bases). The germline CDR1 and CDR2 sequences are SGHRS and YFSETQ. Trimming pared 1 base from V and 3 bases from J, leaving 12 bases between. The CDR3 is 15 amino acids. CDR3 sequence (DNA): TGCGCCAGCAGCTTGTGGGGGGGCGGAACAGATACGCAGTATTTT. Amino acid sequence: CASSLWGGGTDTQYF. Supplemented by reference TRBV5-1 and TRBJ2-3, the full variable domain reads KAGVTQTPRYLIKTRGQQVTLSCSPISGHRSVSWYQQTPGQGLQFLFEYFSETQRNKGNFPGRFSGRQFSNSRSEMNVSTLELGDSALYLCASSLWGGGTDTQYFGPGTRLTVL.

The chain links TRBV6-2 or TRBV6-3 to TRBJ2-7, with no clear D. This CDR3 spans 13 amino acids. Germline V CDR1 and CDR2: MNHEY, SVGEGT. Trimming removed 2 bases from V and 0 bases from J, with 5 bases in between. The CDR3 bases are TGTGCCAGCAGTTACGTCCTCTCCTACGAGCAGTACTTC. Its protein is CASSYVLSYEQYF.

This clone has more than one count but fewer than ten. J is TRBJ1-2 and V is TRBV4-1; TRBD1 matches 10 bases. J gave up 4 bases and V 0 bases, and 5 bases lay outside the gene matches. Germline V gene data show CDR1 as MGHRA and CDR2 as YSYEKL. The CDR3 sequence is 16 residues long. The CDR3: CASSQEARDRGYGYTF. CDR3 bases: TGCGCCAGCAGCCAAGAGGCCCGGGACAGGGGCTATGGCTACACCTTC.

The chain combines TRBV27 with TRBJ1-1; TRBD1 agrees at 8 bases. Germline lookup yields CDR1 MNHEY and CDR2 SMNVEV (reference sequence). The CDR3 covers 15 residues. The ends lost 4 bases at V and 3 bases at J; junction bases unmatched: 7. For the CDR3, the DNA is TGTGCCAGCAGTTCCTGGACAGGGTGGGACACTGAAGCTTTCTTT. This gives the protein CASSSWTGWDTEAFF.

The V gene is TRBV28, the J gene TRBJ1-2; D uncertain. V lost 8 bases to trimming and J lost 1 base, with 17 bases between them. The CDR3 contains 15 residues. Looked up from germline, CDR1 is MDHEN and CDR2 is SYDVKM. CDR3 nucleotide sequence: TGTGCCAGCGCCTCGGGGAGCGAAAATAACTATGGCTACACCTTC. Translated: CASASGSENNYGYTF.

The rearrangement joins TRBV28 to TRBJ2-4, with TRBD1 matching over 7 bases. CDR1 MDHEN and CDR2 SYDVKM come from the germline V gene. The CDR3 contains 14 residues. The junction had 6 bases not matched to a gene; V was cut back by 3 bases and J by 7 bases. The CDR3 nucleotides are TGTGCCAGCAGTTTTGACAGGGAACGGAACATTCAGTACTTC. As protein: CASSFDRERNIQYF.

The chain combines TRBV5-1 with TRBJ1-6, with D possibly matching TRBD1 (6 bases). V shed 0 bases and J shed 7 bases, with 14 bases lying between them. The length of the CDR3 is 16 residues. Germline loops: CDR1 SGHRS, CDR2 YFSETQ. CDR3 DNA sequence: TGCGCCAGCAGCTTGGGAGTAAACGGACAGAATTCACCCCTCCACTTT. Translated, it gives CASSLGVNGQNSPLHF.

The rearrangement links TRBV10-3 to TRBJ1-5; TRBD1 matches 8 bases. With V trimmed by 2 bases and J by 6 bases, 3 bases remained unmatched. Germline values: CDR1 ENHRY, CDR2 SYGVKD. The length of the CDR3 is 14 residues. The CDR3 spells CAISEPGQGQPQHF. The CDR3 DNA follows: TGTGCCATCAGTGAGCCAGGACAGGGTCAGCCCCAGCATTTT.

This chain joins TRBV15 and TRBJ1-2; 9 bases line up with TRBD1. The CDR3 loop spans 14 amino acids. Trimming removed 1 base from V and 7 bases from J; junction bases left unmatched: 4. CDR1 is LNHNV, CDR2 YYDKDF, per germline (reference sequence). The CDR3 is CATSRGGDRAGYTF. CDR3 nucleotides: TGTGCCACCAGCAGAGGGGGGGACAGGGCTGGCTACACCTTC.

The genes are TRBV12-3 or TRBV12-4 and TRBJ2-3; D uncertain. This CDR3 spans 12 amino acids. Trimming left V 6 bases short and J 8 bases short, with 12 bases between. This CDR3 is CASSPALITQYF. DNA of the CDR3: TGTGCCAGCAGCCCAGCGTTAATTACGCAGTATTTT.

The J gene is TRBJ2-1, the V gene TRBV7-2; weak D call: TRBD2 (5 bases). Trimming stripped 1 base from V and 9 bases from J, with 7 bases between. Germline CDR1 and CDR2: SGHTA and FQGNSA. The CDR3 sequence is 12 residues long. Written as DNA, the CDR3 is TGTGCCAGCAGCTTAGGCGCGGGTGAGCAGTTCTTC. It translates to CASSLGAGEQFF.

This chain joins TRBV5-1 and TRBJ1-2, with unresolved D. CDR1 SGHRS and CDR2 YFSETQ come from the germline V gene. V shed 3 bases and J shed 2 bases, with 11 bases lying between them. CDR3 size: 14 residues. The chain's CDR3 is CASSWENLNYGYTF. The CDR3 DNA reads TGCGCCAGCAGCTGGGAGAATCTAAACTATGGCTACACCTTC.

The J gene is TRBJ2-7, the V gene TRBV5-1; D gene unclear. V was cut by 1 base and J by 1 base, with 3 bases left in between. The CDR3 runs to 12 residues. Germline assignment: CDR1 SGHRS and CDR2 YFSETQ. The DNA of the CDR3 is TGCGCCAGCAGCTTGCAGTCCTACGAGCAGTACTTC. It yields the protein CASSLQSYEQYF.

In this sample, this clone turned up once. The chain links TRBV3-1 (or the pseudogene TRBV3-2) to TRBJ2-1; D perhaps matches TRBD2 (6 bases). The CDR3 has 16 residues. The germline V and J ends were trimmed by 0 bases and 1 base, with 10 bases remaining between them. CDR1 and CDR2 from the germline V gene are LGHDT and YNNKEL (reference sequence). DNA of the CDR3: TGTGCCAGCAGCCAAGAGAGGAGGGAGTCCTACAATGAGCAGTTCTTC. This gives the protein CASSQERRESYNEQFF.

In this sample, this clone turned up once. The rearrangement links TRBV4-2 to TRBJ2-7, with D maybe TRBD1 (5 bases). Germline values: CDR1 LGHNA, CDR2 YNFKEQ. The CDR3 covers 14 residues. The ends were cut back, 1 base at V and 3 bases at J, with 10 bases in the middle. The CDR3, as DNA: TGTGCCAGCAGCCAAGGTAGGGGAAACTACGAGCAGTACTTC. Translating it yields CASSQGRGNYEQYF.

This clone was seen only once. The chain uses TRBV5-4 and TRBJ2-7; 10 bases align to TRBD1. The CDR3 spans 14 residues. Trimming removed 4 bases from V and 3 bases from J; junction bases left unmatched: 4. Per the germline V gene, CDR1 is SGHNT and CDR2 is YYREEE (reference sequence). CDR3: CASSGGQGSYEQYF. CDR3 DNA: TGTGCCAGCAGCGGGGGACAGGGGAGCTACGAGCAGTACTTC. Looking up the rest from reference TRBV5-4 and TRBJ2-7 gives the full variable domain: ETGVTQSPTHLIKTRGQQVTLRCSSQSGHNTVSWYQQALGQGPQFIFQYYREEENGRGNFPPRFSGLQFPNYSSELNVNALELDDSALYLCASSGGQGSYEQYFGPGTRLTVT.

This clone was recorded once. The CDR3 region is CASSYSRGTHQETQYF. DNA of the CDR3: TGTGCCAGCAGTTACAGTAGGGGGACACACCAAGAGACCCAGTACTTC. This chain connects TRBV6-5 to TRBJ2-5, with D perhaps TRBD1 (6 bases). CDR3 length: 16 residues. CDR1 and CDR2 (germline): MNHEY, SVGAGI. V gave up 2 bases and J gave up 0 bases, with 13 bases separating them.

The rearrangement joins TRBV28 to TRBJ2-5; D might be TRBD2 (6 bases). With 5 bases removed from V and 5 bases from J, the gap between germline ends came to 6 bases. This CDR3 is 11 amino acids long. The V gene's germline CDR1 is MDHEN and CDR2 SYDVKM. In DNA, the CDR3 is TGTGCCAGCAGTAGCGGGGAGACCCAGTACTTC. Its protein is CASSSGETQYF.

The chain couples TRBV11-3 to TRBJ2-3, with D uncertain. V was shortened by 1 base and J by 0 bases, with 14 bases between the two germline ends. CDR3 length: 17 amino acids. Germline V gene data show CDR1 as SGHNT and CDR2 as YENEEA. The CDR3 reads CASSLGQVIPSTDTQYF. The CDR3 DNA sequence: TGTGCCAGCAGCTTAGGGCAGGTGATACCTAGCACAGATACGCAGTATTTT.

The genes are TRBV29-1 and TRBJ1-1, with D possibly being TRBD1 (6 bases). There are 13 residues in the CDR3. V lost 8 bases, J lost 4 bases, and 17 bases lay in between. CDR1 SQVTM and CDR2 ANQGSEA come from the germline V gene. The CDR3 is CSYCAGACTEAFF. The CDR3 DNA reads TGCAGCTACTGCGCGGGGGCGTGCACTGAAGCTTTCTTT.

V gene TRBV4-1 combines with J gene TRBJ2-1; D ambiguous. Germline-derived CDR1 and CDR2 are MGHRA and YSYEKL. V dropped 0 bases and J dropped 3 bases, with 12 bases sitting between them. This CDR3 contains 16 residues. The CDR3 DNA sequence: TGCGCCAGCAGCCAAGATCATTCTATTCTCTACAATGAGCAGTTCTTC. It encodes CASSQDHSILYNEQFF.

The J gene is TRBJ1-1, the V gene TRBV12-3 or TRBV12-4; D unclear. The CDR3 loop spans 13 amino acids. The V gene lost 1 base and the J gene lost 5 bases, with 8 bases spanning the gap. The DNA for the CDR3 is TGTGCCAGCAGTTTAGTGCTCGGGACTGAAGCTTTCTTT. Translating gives CASSLVLGTEAFF.

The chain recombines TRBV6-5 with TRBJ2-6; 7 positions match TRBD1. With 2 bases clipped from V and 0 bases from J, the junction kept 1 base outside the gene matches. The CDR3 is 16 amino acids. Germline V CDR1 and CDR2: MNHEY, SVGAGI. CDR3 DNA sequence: TGTGCCAGCAGTTACACAGGGGACTCTGGGGCCAACGTCCTGACTTTC. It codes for CASSYTGDSGANVLTF.

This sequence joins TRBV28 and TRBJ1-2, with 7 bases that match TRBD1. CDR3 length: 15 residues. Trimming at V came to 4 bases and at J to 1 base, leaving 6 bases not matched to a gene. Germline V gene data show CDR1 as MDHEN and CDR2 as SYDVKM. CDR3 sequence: CASSSIGGFNYGYTF. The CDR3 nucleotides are TGTGCCAGCAGTTCCATAGGGGGCTTTAACTATGGCTACACCTTC.

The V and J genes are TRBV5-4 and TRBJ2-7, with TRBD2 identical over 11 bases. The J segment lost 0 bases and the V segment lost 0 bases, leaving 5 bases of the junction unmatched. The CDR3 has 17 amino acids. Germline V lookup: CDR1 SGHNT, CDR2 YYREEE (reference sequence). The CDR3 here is CASSLGGLAESSYEQYF. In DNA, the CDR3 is TGTGCCAGCAGCTTGGGGGGACTAGCGGAAAGCTCCTACGAGCAGTACTTC.

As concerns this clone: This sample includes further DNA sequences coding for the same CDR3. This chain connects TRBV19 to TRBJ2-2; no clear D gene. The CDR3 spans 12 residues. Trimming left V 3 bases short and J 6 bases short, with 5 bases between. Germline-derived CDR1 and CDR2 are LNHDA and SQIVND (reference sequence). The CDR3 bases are TGTGCCAGTAGTATTGGGCCCGGGGAGCTGTTTTTT. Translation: CASSIGPGELFF. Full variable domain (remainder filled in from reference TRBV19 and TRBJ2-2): DGGITQSPKYLFRKEGQNVTLSCEQNLNHDAMYWYRQDPGQGLRLIYYSQIVNDFQKGDIAEGYSVSREKKESFPLTVTSAQKNPTAFYLCASSIGPGELFFGEGSRLTVL.

This CDR3 reads CASSPPFGSYEQYF. In DNA, the CDR3 is TGTGCCAGCTCACCACCGTTCGGGAGCTACGAGCAGTACTTC. This chain links TRBV18 with TRBJ2-7; possible D gene TRBD2, 6 bases. Trimming cost V 0 bases and J 3 bases, with 9 bases left between them. CDR1 KGHSH and CDR2 LQKENI come from the germline V gene. This CDR3 has 14 residues. Variable domain in full (rest from reference TRBV18 and TRBJ2-7): NAGVMQNPRHLVRRRGQEARLRCSPMKGHSHVYWYRQLPEEGLKFMVYLQKENIIDESGMPKERFSAEFPKEGPSILRIQQVVRGDSAAYFCASSPPFGSYEQYFGPGTRLTVT.

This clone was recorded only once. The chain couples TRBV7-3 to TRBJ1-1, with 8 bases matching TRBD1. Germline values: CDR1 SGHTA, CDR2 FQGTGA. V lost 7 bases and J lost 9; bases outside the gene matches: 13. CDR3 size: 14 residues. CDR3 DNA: TGTGCCAGCACCAAGTCAGGGGGCGTCATCCAAGCTTTCTTT. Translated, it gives CASTKSGGVIQAFF. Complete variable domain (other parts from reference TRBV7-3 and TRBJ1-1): GAGVSQTPSNKVTEKGKYVELRCDPISGHTALYWYRQSLGQGPEFLIYFQGTGAADDSGLPNDRFFAVRPEGSVSTLKIQRTERGDSAVYLCASTKSGGVIQAFFGQGTRLTVV.